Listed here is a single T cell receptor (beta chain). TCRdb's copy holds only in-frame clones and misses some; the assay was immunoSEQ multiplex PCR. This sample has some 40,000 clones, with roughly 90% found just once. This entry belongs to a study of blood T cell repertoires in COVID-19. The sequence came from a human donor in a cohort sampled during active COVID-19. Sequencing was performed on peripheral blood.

CDR3 nucleotides: TGTGCCAGCAGCCGGACAGGGGGCCCCTCCCCCCAGCATTTT. This gives the protein CASSRTGGPSPQHF. This chain joins TRBV6-5 and TRBJ1-5; 11 bases agree with TRBD1. There are 14 residues in the CDR3. The junction had 8 bases not matched to a gene; V was cut back by 6 bases and J by 10 bases. Germline CDR1 is MNHEY and CDR2 is SVGAGI.